This TCR beta chain was sequenced in a study of T cell changes during pregnancy in multiple sclerosis. Clones were sequenced by immunoSEQ multiplex PCR, and TCRdb holds only the in-frame ones, with some missing. Here the sample spans about 40,000 clones, 75% to 90% being singletons. V was cut by 5 bases and J by 7 bases, with 20 bases left in between. The CDR3 is made up of 16 amino acids. Germline V CDR1 and CDR2: SEHNR, FQNEAQ (reference sequence). The origin of this receptor is a female donor in good health, enrolled as a control in a pregnancy study. The chain combines TRBV7-9 with TRBJ1-4; maybe TRBD1 (6 bases). Sequencing was performed on peripheral blood, taken in the first trimester of pregnancy. The CDR3 nucleotides are TGTGCCAGCAGCCCGAGACAGGCGCGGCGAGGTGAAAAACTGTTTTTT. Translated: CASSPRQARRGEKLFF. Filled out from reference TRBV7-9 and TRBJ1-4, the complete variable domain reads DTGVSQNPRHKITKRGQNVTFRCDPISEHNRLYWYRQTLGQGPEFLTYFQNEAQLEKSRLLSDRFSAERPKGSFSTLEIQRTEQGDSAMYLCASSPRQARRGEKLFFGSGTQLSVL.